This T cell receptor beta chain was sequenced during a study of tumor-infiltrating lymphocytes in primary liver carcinoma. Study information: Samples had roughly 3.5 to 7.5 million productive TCRbeta reads, comparable between tissue types. Study-wide results and limits: Significantly greater top-250-clone fractions characterized tumors relative to blood (p = 0.039). Pairs comparing tumor with adjacent tissue or blood overlapped less than pairs drawn from tumor regions.

This CDR3 contains 14 residues. V lost 3 bases to trimming and J lost 7 bases; unmatched junction nucleotides: 6. The germline CDR1 and CDR2 sequences are MDHEN and SYDVKM. Making TCR beta cDNA involved 400 to 600 ng total RNA and a constant-region primer. Three-round nested multiplex PCR performed with slightly modified ARM-PCR produced the TCR beta libraries. TRBV1-TRBV30 forward primers paired with a C-beta reverse primer were used in the first two PCR rounds, which ran approximately 11 cycles each. MiXCR was run by TCRdb on the multiplex PCR reads, yielding one entry per CDR3 protein. The sample comprises hundreds of thousands of distinct CDR3 sequences, 60% to 80% of which are singletons, and about 9.4% rests with the top ten. Of note for this clonotype: Its cognate antigen is unknown.

RNA was extracted from whole blood without cell sorting, alongside germline DNA. Patients in the cohort were treatment-naive and living with chronic HBV infection. The sample consisted of peripheral blood. The rearrangement uses TRBV28 and TRBJ2-1; the match to TRBD1 covers 7 bases. This clonotype was sampled from a man aged 40-49 years with primary liver carcinoma and hepatitis B virus infection. CDR3: CASSFSGQLNEQFF. CDR3 nucleotides: TGTGCCAGCAGTTTCTCGGGACAGTTGAATGAGCAGTTCTTC. Based on the CDR3 plus reference TRBV28 and TRBJ2-1, the full variable domain is DVKVTQSSRYLVKRTGEKVFLECVQDMDHENMFWYRQDPGLGLRLIYFSYDVKMKEKGDIPEGYSVSREKKERFSLILESASTNQTSMYLCASSFSGQLNEQFFGPGTRLTVL.